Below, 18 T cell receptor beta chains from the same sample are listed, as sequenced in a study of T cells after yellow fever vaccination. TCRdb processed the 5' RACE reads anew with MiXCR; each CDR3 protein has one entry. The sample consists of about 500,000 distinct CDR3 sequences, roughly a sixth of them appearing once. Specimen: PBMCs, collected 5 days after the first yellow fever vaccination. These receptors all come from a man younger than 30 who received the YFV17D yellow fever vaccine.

DNA for the CDR3: TGTGCCAGCAGTTACGCCTCCGGGACAGCCCGCTACGAGCAGTACTTC. Translating gives CASSYASGTARYEQYF. The chain couples TRBV6-2 or TRBV6-3 to TRBJ2-7, with 7 bases fitting TRBD1. The CDR3 consists of 16 residues. Germline V gene data show CDR1 as MNHEY and CDR2 as SVGEGT. With V trimmed by 2 bases and J by 3 bases, 10 bases remained unmatched.

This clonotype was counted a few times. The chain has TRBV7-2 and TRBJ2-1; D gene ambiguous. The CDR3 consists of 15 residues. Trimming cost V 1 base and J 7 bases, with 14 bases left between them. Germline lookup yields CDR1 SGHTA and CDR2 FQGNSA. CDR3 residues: CASSLGAAFGNEQFF. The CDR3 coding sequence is TGTGCCAGCAGCTTAGGGGCGGCCTTCGGGAATGAGCAGTTCTTC. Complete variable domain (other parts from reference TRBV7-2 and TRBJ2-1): GAGVSQSPSNKVTEKGKDVELRCDPISGHTALYWYRQSLGQGLEFLIYFQGNSAPDKSGLPSDRFSAERTGGSVSTLTIQRTQQEDSAVYLCASSLGAAFGNEQFFGPGTRLTVL.

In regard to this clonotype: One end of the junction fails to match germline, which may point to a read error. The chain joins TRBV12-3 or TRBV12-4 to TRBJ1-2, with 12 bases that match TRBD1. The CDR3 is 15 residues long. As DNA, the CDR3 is TGTGCCAGCAGTCAGGGGACAGGGGGCAACTATAGCTACACCTTC. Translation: CASSQGTGGNYSYTF.

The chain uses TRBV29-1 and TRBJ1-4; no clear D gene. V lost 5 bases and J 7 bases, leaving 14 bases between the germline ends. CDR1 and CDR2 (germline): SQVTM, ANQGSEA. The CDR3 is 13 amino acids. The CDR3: CSVSPAEREKLFF. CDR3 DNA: TGCAGCGTTAGTCCTGCTGAACGTGAAAAACTGTTTTTT.

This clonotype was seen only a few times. Here the CDR3 DNA reads TGTGCTAGTGGTTTGCAGCCGTTAGCCAGGGGAGATACGCAGTATTTT. This translates into CASGLQPLARGDTQYF. The rearrangement links TRBV12-5 to TRBJ2-3; D may be TRBD1 (6 bases). The germline V gene has CDR1 LGHNT and CDR2 FRNRAP. Between the trimmed V and J ends, which lost 2 bases and 5 bases, there was a span of 17 bases. The CDR3 covers 16 residues.

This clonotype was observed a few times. The CDR3 sequence: CASSTPPGLGRYNEQFF. The DNA of the CDR3 is TGTGCCAGCAGTACACCTCCGGGACTAGGTCGTTACAATGAGCAGTTCTTC. The rearrangement uses TRBV6-1 and TRBJ2-1, with 8 bases identical to TRBD2. The J segment lost 4 bases and the V segment lost 5 bases, leaving 13 bases of the junction unmatched. The CDR3 covers 17 residues. Germline assignment: CDR1 MNHNS and CDR2 SASEGT.

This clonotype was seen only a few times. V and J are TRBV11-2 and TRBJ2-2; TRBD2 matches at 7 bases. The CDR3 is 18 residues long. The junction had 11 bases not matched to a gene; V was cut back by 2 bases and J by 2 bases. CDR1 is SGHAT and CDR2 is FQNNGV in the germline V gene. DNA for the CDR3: TGTGCCAGCAGCTTATGGCCCGCTAGCGGACCCAACACCGGGGAGCTGTTTTTT. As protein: CASSLWPASGPNTGELFF.

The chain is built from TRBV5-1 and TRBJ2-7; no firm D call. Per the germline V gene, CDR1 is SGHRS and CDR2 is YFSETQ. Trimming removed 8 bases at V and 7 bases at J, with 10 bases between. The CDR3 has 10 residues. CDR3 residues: CARAVGEQYV. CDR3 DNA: TGCGCCAGGGCGGTTGGGGAGCAGTACGTC.

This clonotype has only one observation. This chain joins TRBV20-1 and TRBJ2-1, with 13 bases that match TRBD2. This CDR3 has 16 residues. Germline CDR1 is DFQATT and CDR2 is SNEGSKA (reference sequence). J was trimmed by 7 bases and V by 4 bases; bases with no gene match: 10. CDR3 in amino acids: CSATPTSGGTGNEQFF. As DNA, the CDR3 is TGCAGTGCTACCCCGACTAGCGGGGGGACCGGGAATGAGCAGTTCTTC.

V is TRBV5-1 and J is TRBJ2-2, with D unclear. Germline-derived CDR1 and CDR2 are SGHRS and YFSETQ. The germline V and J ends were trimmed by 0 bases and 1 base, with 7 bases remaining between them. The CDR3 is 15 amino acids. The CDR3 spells CASSLAFLNTGELFF. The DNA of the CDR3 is TGCGCCAGCAGCTTGGCTTTTCTGAACACCGGGGAGCTGTTTTTT.

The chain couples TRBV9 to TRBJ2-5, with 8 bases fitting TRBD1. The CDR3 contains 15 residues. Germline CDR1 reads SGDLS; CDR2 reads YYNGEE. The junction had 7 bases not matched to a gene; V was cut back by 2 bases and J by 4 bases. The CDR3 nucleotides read TGTGCCAGCAGCGTTGACGGGACAGGCCGAGAGACCCAGTACTTC. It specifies CASSVDGTGRETQYF.

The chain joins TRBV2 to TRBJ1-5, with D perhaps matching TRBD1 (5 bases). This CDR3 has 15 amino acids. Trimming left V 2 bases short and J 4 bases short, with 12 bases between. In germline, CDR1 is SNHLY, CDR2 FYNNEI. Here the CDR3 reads CASSESGRGNQPQHF. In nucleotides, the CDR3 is TGTGCCAGCAGTGAATCGGGGCGTGGTAATCAGCCCCAGCATTTT.

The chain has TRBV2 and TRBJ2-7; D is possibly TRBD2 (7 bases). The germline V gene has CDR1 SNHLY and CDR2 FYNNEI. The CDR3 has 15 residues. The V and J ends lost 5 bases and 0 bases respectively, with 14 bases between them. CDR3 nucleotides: TGTGCCAGCAGTCGCGAGGGGGGGAGCTCCTACGAGCAGTACTTC. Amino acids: CASSREGGSSYEQYF. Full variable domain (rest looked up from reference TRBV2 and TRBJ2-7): EPEVTQTPSHQVTQMGQEVILRCVPISNHLYFYWYRQILGQKVEFLVSFYNNEISEKSEIFDDQFSVERPDGSNFTLKIRSTKLEDSAMYFCASSREGGSSYEQYFGPGTRLTVT.

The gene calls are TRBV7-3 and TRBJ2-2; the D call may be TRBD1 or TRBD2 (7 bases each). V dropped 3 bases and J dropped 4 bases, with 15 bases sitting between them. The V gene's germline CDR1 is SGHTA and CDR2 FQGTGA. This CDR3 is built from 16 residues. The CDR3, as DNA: TGTGCCAGCAGCTTTGGCCAGGGGGGGAGCACCGGGGAGCTGTTTTTT. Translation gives CASSFGQGGSTGELFF.

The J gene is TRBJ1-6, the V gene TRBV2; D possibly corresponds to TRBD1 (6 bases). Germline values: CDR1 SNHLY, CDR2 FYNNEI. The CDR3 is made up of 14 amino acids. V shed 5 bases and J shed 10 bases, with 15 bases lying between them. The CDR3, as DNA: TGTGCCAGCAGTCGAGACAGGTTTAACTCACCCCTCCACTTT. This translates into CASSRDRFNSPLHF.

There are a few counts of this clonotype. CDR3 DNA sequence: TGTGCCAGCAAGGGGCGGCTGCGCACAGATACGCAGTATTTT. It specifies CASKGRLRTDTQYF. The rearrangement links TRBV27 to TRBJ2-3; the D gene is possibly TRBD1 (5 bases). The germline V gene has CDR1 MNHEY and CDR2 SMNVEV (reference sequence). The CDR3 loop spans 14 amino acids. The V gene lost 7 bases and the J gene lost 1 base, with 12 bases spanning the gap.

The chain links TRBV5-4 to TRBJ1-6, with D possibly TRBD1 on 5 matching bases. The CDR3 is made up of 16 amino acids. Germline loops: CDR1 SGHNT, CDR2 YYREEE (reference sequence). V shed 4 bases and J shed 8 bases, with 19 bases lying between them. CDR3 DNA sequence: TGTGCCAGCAGCCCCCCGGGGGAAGTCGGATATTCACCCCTCCACTTT. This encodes CASSPPGEVGYSPLHF.

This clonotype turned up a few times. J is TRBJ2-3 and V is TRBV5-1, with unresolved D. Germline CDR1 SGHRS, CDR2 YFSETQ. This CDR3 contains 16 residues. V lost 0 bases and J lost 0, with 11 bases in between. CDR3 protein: CASSLGLQRSTDTQYF. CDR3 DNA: TGCGCCAGCAGCTTGGGCCTGCAGCGTAGCACAGATACGCAGTATTTT.